These 29 T cell receptor beta chains share one sample of origin, sequenced in a study of T cell repertoires in cytomegalovirus infection. TCRdb passed the reads through MiXCR, listing each CDR3 protein once. The table records about 490,000 distinct CDR3 sequences, 11% of them present only once. The sequenced sample was PBMCs. Source of these receptors: a human donor in good health (CMV status not recorded). Some clones in this sample may be carry-over from other donors' samples.

There are many counts of this clonotype. The V call is TRBV20-1, the J call TRBJ2-1; D is perhaps TRBD2 (6 bases). The germline V gene has CDR1 DFQATT and CDR2 SNEGSKA (reference sequence). CDR3 size: 16 residues. V lost 0 bases to trimming and J lost 10 bases, with 22 bases between them. Written as DNA, the CDR3 is TGCAGTGCTAGAGAAGCGAGGTCGACTAGTGTCAGCGAGCAGTTCTTC. Protein sequence: CSAREARSTSVSEQFF.

There are a few counts of this clonotype. The V and J genes are TRBV20-1 and TRBJ2-3, with 7 positions matching TRBD2. CDR3 length: 15 amino acids. Germline values: CDR1 DFQATT, CDR2 SNEGSKA (reference sequence). Trimming removed 0 bases from V and 4 bases from J; junction bases left unmatched: 7. In DNA, the CDR3 is TGCAGTGCTAGAGAGGGCGGGGGTGGCGCAGATACGCAGTATTTT. Translated: CSAREGGGGADTQYF.

This clonotype was counted at least ten times. The chain links TRBV10-3 to TRBJ2-7; D remains unclear. CDR3 length equals 15 residues. Germline V gene data show CDR1 as ENHRY and CDR2 as SYGVKD. V was cut by 1 base and J by 2 bases, with 12 bases left in between. The CDR3 DNA sequence: TGTGCCATCAGTGAGTTCTTGGACGGACCCTACGAGCAGTACTTC. Translation: CAISEFLDGPYEQYF.

This clonotype came up many times. This chain joins TRBV3-1 and TRBJ2-5, with TRBD2 matching over 14 bases. Trimming removed 4 bases from V and 6 bases from J; junction bases left unmatched: 10. This CDR3 region has 17 residues. Germline CDR1 LGHDT, CDR2 YNNKEL (reference sequence). CDR3 nucleotide sequence: TGTGCCAGCAGCCCCGGACTAGCGGGAGGTAGGGTGAAGACCCAGTACTTC. Translated, it gives CASSPGLAGGRVKTQYF.

This clonotype occurred many times. The chain carries TRBV2 and TRBJ2-2; D may be TRBD2 (6 bases). Germline V gene data show CDR1 as SNHLY and CDR2 as FYNNEI. The ends were cut back, 7 bases at V and 7 bases at J, with 16 bases in the middle. This CDR3 is 14 amino acids long. The CDR3 nucleotides are TGTGCCAGCATAGCGGCACTTCGGGGCGGGGAGCTGTTTTTT. Protein product: CASIAALRGGELFF.

This clonotype was observed many times. This chain links TRBV12-3 or TRBV12-4 with TRBJ2-3, with 7 bases fitting TRBD2. The V segment lost 6 bases and the J segment 2 bases; nucleotides outside the gene matches: 5. The CDR3 consists of 14 residues. The CDR3 loop is CASREGLSTDTQYF. DNA of the CDR3: TGTGCCAGCAGGGAGGGACTATCCACAGATACGCAGTATTTT.

This clonotype was picked up a small number of times. V gene TRBV29-1 combines with J gene TRBJ1-1; D uncertain. The V and J ends lost 4 bases and 2 bases respectively, with 11 bases between them. CDR3 size: 13 residues. The germline V gene has CDR1 SQVTM and CDR2 ANQGSEA. The chain's CDR3 is CSVAYSSNTEAFF. In DNA, the CDR3 is TGCAGCGTTGCGTACAGTTCCAACACTGAAGCTTTCTTT.

In this sample, this clonotype turned up many times. The chain recombines TRBV5-4 with TRBJ2-5; 11 nucleotides agree with TRBD2. The ends lost 9 bases at V and 3 bases at J; junction bases unmatched: 4. The CDR3 spans 13 residues. Germline values: CDR1 SGHNT, CDR2 YYREEE (reference sequence). CDR3 nucleotide sequence: TGTGCCATCGGGACTAGCGGAGAAGAGACCCAGTACTTC. Protein product: CAIGTSGEETQYF.

Note on this clonotype: A read error may produce the germline difference seen at one junction end. The gene calls are TRBV14 and TRBJ2-1; D call uncertain. This CDR3 is built from 11 residues. The germline CDR1 and CDR2 sequences are SGHDN and FVKESK. CDR3 nucleotides: TGTGCCAGCAGCCAAAACAATCAGCAGTTCTTC. Amino acids: CASSQNNQQFF.

This clonotype was seen a handful of times. The chain recombines TRBV7-9 with TRBJ2-7; possibly TRBD1 for D (6 bases). The CDR3 contains 16 residues. Trimming removed 5 bases from V and 4 bases from J, with 21 bases in between. The germline gives CDR1 SEHNR, CDR2 FQNEAQ (reference sequence). The CDR3 nucleotides are TGTGCCAGCAGCCCTAGTAGGGGGACGCAAACTTACGAGCAGTACTTC. It codes for CASSPSRGTQTYEQYF.

The chain carries TRBV10-3 and TRBJ1-2; D possibly corresponds to TRBD1 (6 bases). CDR1 is ENHRY, CDR2 SYGVKD, per germline. This CDR3 contains 13 residues. The V gene lost 0 bases and the J gene lost 8 bases, with 10 bases spanning the gap. The CDR3 loop is CAISESGGKGYTF. CDR3 sequence (DNA): TGTGCCATCAGTGAGTCAGGGGGTAAAGGCTACACCTTC.

The V call is TRBV27, the J call TRBJ1-5, with D perhaps TRBD1 (6 bases). The CDR3 is made up of 15 amino acids. CDR1 is MNHEY and CDR2 is SMNVEV in the germline V gene (reference sequence). The ends were cut back, 3 bases at V and 2 bases at J, with 11 bases in the middle. The CDR3 loop is CASSFGGLGNQPQHF. DNA of the CDR3: TGTGCCAGCAGTTTTGGGGGCTTGGGCAATCAGCCCCAGCATTTT.

The chain carries TRBV10-3 and TRBJ2-3, with D possibly being TRBD1 (5 bases). V was clipped by 8 bases and J by 2 bases, with 17 bases between them. This CDR3 is built from 15 residues. The V gene's germline CDR1 is ENHRY and CDR2 SYGVKD. CDR3 coding DNA: TGTGCCATCTCAGGGTCCGGACCCGACACAGATACGCAGTATTTT. Protein sequence: CAISGSGPDTDTQYF.

This clonotype has ten or more counts. The V call is TRBV20-1, the J call TRBJ1-4, with 9 positions matching TRBD1. V was clipped by 4 bases and J by 5 bases; unmatched bases: 8. Germline assignment: CDR1 DFQATT and CDR2 SNEGSKA (reference sequence). The CDR3 is 15 residues long. Here the CDR3 reads CSAKPGQGNNEKLFF. DNA of the CDR3: TGCAGTGCTAAGCCGGGACAGGGTAACAATGAAAAACTGTTTTTT.

The chain uses TRBV9 and TRBJ2-2; either TRBD1 or TRBD2 may supply D (5 bases each). Germline V CDR1 and CDR2: SGDLS, YYNGEE. The CDR3 consists of 16 residues. Trimming took 1 base from V and 7 from J, leaving 17 bases between them. Here the CDR3 DNA reads TGTGCCAGCAGCGTACCGGGGACCGGGCGGAGCGGGGAGCTGTTTTTT. Its translation: CASSVPGTGRSGELFF.

In this sample, this clonotype turned up a few times. This rearrangement joins TRBV20-1 to TRBJ2-3, with 12 bases fitting TRBD2. The CDR3 totals 15 residues. V shed 3 bases, J shed 8 bases, and the junction held 9 bases outside the gene matches. Per the germline V gene, CDR1 is DFQATT and CDR2 is SNEGSKA (reference sequence). The CDR3 bases are TGCAGTGCTAGCCCTAGCGGGAGGGCCGTCGCTACGCAGTATTTT. This encodes CSASPSGRAVATQYF.

This clonotype appeared many times. V is TRBV5-6 and J is TRBJ2-7; D possibly corresponds to TRBD1 (5 bases). The V gene's germline CDR1 is SGHDT and CDR2 YYEEEE. The CDR3 extends over 14 amino acids. The germline V and J ends were trimmed by 1 base and 3 bases, with 11 bases remaining between them. The CDR3 is CASSLRGRYYEQYF. The CDR3 DNA is TGTGCCAGCAGCTTGAGGGGCAGGTACTACGAGCAGTACTTC.

The CDR3 DNA reads as TGTGCCAGCAGCTCGGGCGCTAGGTCAGGGTACTTC. Translation: CASSSGARSGYF. The gene calls are TRBV7-9 and TRBJ2-4; D is unresolved. Germline CDR1 SEHNR, CDR2 FQNEAQ (reference sequence). Deletions cut 4 bases from V and 15 bases from J, with 16 bases between. This CDR3 has 12 amino acids.

At least ten counts were recorded for this clonotype. V is TRBV28 and J is TRBJ1-1; no reliable D call. The CDR3 runs 12 residues. CDR1 and CDR2 from the germline V gene are MDHEN and SYDVKM. V shed 10 bases and J shed 4 bases, with 13 bases lying between them. The chain's CDR3 is CATSVLGTEAFF. For the CDR3, the DNA is TGTGCCACTTCCGTCCTTGGCACTGAAGCTTTCTTT.

A word on this clonotype: This CDR3 is missing its conserved last phenylalanine or tryptophan, likely due to a read error. This chain uses TRBV20-1 with TRBJ2-1; D possibly matches TRBD1 or TRBD2 (5 bases each). Trimming took 4 bases from V and 6 from J, leaving 13 bases between them. This CDR3 is 13 amino acids long. Germline V CDR1 and CDR2: DFQATT, SNEGSKA (reference sequence). The CDR3 spells CSATQLGGNEQFL. CDR3 nucleotide sequence: TGCAGTGCTACCCAACTTGGGGGCAATGAGCAGTTCCTC.

V is TRBV20-1 and J is TRBJ2-5, with a weak D call TRBD1 (5 bases). The CDR3 covers 15 residues. The germline CDR1 and CDR2 sequences are DFQATT and SNEGSKA (reference sequence). V was cut by 0 bases and J by 5 bases, with 16 bases left in between. The CDR3 nucleotides read TGCAGTGCTAGAGATTTTGGGGCCCCCTACGAGACCCAGTACTTC. It yields the protein CSARDFGAPYETQYF.

The DNA for the CDR3 is TGTGCCAGCAGCCAAGGGGGGACCCTCTCCTACGAGCAGTACTTC. Translation: CASSQGGTLSYEQYF. The rearrangement joins TRBV3-1 to TRBJ2-7; tentatively, D is TRBD1 or TRBD2 (5 bases each). The CDR3 covers 15 residues. Per germline, CDR1 LGHDT and CDR2 YNNKEL (reference sequence). Trimming took 1 base from V and 0 from J, leaving 10 bases between them.

This clonotype was detected ten times or more. Here the CDR3 reads CASSWAQGSTGELFF. The CDR3 coding sequence is TGTGCCAGCAGCTGGGCGCAGGGAAGCACCGGGGAGCTGTTTTTT. The V and J genes are TRBV7-2 and TRBJ2-2, with D possibly matching TRBD1 (5 bases). The CDR3 has 15 residues. Germline CDR1 SGHTA, CDR2 FQGNSA. Trimming removed 4 bases at V and 4 bases at J, with 13 bases between.

This clonotype was picked up a small number of times. The gene calls are TRBV6-7 and TRBJ1-5; D is perhaps TRBD1 (5 bases). TRBV6-7 falls under the ORF class, with uncertain function. CDR3 size: 16 residues. V was trimmed by 2 bases and J by 1 base, leaving 12 bases between them. The CDR3 loop is CASSYPVGGSNQPQHF. DNA of the CDR3: TGTGCCAGCAGTTACCCCGTGGGGGGGAGCAATCAGCCCCAGCATTTT.

The rearrangement joins TRBV2 to TRBJ1-4; D not resolved. V gave up 1 base and J gave up 8 bases, with 8 bases separating them. The CDR3 has 13 residues. Germline CDR1 SNHLY, CDR2 FYNNEI. The CDR3 is CASSEGGWEKLFF. CDR3 nucleotide sequence: TGTGCCAGCAGTGAAGGGGGTTGGGAAAAACTGTTTTTT.

Regarding this clonotype: With a much larger clone just one base away, this may be a read error. V and J are TRBV6-6 and TRBJ2-2; tentative D call: TRBD2 (6 bases). Germline lookup yields CDR1 MNHNY and CDR2 SVGAGI (reference sequence). The CDR3 extends over 16 amino acids. CDR3 in DNA: TGTGCCAGCAGTTCCCCGGACTATTCGAACACCGGGGAGCTGCTTTTT. Its translation: CASSSPDYSNTGELLF.

This clonotype was picked up many times. This chain uses TRBV10-3 with TRBJ1-2; D remains ambiguous. V gave up 3 bases and J gave up 7 bases, with 15 bases separating them. CDR3 length: 14 amino acids. Germline loops: CDR1 ENHRY, CDR2 SYGVKD. The CDR3 nucleotides read TGTGCCATCAGTGAAGGGAGGTCATCCCTTGGCTACACCTTC. Translation: CAISEGRSSLGYTF.

This clonotype was seen ten or more times. The chain uses TRBV12-3 or TRBV12-4 and TRBJ1-2; D might be TRBD1 (6 bases). The CDR3 covers 15 residues. With 0 bases removed from V and 8 bases from J, the gap between germline ends came to 16 bases. The CDR3 region is CASSLALWQGLGYTF. The CDR3 region has the DNA TGTGCCAGCAGTTTAGCGCTCTGGCAGGGGCTCGGCTACACCTTC.

The genes are TRBV29-1 and TRBJ1-1; D unclear. CDR1 and CDR2 from the germline V gene are SQVTM and ANQGSEA. Between the trimmed V and J ends, which lost 4 bases and 1 base, there was a span of 19 bases. CDR3 length equals 16 residues. The CDR3 bases are TGCAGCGTTGCCCCGTTCGGGGTTTGGTCGAACACTGAAGCTTTCTTT. Protein product: CSVAPFGVWSNTEAFF. The variable domain in full, with the rest retrieved from reference TRBV29-1 and TRBJ1-1, is SAVISQKPSRDICQRGTSLTIQCQVDSQVTMMFWYRQQPGQSLTLIATANQGSEATYESGFVIDKFPISRPNLTFSTLTVSNMSPEDSSIYLCSVAPFGVWSNTEAFFGQGTRLTVV.